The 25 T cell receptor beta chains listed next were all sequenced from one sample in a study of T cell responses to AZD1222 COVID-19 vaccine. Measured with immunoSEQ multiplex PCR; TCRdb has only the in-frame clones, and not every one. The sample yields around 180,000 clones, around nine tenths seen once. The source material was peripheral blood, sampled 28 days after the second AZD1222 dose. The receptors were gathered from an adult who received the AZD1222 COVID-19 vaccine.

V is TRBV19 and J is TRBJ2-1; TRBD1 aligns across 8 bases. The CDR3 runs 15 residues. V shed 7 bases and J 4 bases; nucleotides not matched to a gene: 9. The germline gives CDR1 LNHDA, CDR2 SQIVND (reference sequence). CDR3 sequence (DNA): TGTGCCAGTACCCTGACGGGGACAGGTTACAATGAGCAGTTCTTC. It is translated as CASTLTGTGYNEQFF.

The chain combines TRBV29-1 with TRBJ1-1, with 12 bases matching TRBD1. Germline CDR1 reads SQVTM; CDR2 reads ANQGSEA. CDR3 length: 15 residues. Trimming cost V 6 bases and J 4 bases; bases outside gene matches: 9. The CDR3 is CSVPGQGAPVTEAFF. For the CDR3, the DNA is TGCAGCGTACCGGGACAGGGGGCCCCTGTCACTGAAGCTTTCTTT.

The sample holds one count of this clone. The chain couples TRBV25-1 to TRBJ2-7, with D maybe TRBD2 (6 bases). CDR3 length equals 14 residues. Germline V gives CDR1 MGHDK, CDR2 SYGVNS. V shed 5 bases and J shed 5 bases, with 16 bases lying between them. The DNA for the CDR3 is TGTGCCAGCAGTAGATCGGGACTGTTCCACGAGCAGTACTTC. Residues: CASSRSGLFHEQYF.

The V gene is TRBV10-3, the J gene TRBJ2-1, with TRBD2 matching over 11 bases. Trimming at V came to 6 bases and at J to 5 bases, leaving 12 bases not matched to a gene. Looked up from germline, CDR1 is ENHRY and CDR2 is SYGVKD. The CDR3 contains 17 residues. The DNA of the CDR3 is TGTGCCATCAGACCGACAGTAGCGGGAGGGCCCCACAATGAGCAGTTCTTC. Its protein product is CAIRPTVAGGPHNEQFF.

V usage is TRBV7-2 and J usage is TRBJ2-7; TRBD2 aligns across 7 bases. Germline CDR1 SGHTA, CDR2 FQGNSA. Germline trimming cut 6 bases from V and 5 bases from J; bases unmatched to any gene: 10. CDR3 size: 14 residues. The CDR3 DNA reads TGTGCCAGCAGTCCCCAAGCGGGAACCGACGAGCAGTACTTC. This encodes CASSPQAGTDEQYF.

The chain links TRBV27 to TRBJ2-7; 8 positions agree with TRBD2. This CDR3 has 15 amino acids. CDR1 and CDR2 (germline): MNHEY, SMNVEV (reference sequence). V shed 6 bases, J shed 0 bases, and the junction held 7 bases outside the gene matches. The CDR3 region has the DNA TGTGCCAGCAGACGGTCAAGCGGGAGCTCCTACGAGCAGTACTTC. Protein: CASRRSSGSSYEQYF.

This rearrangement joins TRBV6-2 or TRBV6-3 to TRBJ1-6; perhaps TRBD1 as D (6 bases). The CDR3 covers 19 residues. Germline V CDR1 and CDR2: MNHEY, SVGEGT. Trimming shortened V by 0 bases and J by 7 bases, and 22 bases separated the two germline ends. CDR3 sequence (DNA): TGTGCCAGCAGTTACTCGAGGCGCAGGGGTCGATTTGAGAATTCACCCCTCCACTTT. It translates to CASSYSRRRGRFENSPLHF.

CDR3 nucleotide sequence: TGCAGTGCTAGTCCTAGCGAGTACAATGAGCAGTTCTTC. Encoded protein: CSASPSEYNEQFF. The chain has TRBV20-1 and TRBJ2-1; possible D gene TRBD2, 6 bases. The CDR3 covers 13 residues. The ends were cut back, 3 bases at V and 4 bases at J, with 10 bases in the middle. Germline values: CDR1 DFQATT, CDR2 SNEGSKA (reference sequence).

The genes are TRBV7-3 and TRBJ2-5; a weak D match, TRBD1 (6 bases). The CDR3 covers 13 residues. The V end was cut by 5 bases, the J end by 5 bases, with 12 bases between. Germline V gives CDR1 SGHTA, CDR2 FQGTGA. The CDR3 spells CASSAQGQETQYF. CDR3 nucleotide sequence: TGTGCCAGCAGCGCGCAGGGGCAGGAGACCCAGTACTTC.

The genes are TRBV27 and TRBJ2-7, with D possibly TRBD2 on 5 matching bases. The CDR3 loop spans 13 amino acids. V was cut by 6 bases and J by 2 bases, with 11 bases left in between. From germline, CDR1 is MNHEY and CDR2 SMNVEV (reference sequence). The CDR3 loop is CASRRSGPYEQYF. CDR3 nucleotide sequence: TGTGCCAGCAGACGGAGCGGACCCTACGAGCAGTACTTC.

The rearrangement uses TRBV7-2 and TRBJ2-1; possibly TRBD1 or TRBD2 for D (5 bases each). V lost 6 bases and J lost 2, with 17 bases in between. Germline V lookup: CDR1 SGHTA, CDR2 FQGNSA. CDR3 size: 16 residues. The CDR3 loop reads CASRAGGRVTYNEQFF. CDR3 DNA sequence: TGTGCCAGCAGGGCTGGAGGCAGGGTTACCTACAATGAGCAGTTCTTC.

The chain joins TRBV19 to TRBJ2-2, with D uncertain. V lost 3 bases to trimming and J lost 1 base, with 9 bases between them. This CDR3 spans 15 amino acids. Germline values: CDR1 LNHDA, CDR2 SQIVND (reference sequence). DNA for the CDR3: TGTGCCAGTAGTATTACTGACTGGAACACCGGGGAGCTGTTTTTT. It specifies CASSITDWNTGELFF. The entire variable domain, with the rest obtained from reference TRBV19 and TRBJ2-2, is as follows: DGGITQSPKYLFRKEGQNVTLSCEQNLNHDAMYWYRQDPGQGLRLIYYSQIVNDFQKGDIAEGYSVSREKKESFPLTVTSAQKNPTAFYLCASSITDWNTGELFFGEGSRLTVL.

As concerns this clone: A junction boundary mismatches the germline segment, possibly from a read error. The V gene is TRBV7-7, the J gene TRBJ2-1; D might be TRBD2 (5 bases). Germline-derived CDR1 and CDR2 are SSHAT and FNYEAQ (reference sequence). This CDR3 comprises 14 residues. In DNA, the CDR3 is TGTGCTAGCAGCCTCCAGGACTTGTCCAATGAGCAGTTCTTC. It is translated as CASSLQDLSNEQFF.

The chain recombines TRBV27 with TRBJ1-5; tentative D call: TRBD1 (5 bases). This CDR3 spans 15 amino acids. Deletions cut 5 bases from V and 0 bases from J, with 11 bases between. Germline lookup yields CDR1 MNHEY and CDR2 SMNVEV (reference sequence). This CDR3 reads CASSPGTYSNQPQHF. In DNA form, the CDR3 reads TGTGCCAGCAGTCCCGGGACCTATAGCAATCAGCCCCAGCATTTT.

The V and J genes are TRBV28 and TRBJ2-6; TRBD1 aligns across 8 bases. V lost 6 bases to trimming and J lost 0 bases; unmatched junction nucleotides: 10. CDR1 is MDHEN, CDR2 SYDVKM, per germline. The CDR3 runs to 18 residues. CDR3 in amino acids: CASSPGTGKSSGANVLTF. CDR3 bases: TGTGCCAGCAGCCCCGGGACAGGTAAATCCTCTGGGGCCAACGTCCTGACTTTC.

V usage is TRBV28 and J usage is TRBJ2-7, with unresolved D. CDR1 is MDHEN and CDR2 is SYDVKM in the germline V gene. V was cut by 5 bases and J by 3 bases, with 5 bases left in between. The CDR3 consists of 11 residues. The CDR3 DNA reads TGTGCCAGCAGTAGAAGCTACGAGCAGTACTTC. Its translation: CASSRSYEQYF.

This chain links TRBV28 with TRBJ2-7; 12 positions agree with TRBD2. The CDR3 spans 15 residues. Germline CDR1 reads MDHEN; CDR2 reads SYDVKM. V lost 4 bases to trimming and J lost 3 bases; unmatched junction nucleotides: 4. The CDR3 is CASSSTSGGLYEQYF. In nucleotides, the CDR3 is TGTGCCAGCAGTTCGACTAGCGGGGGACTCTACGAGCAGTACTTC.

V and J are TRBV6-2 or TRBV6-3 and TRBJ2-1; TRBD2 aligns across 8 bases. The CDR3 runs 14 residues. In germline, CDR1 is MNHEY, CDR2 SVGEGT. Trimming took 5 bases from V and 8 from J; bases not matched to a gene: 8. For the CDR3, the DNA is TGTGCCAGCAGTGGACGGGGGGGTTTGGATGAGCAGTTCTTC. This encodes CASSGRGGLDEQFF.

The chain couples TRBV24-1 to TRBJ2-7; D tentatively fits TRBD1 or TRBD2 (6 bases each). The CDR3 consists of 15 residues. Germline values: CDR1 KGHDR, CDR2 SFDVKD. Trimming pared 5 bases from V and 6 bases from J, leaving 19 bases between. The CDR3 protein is CATSVGGGSSTEQYF. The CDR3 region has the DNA TGTGCCACCAGTGTAGGGGGAGGATCTTCCACCGAGCAGTACTTC.

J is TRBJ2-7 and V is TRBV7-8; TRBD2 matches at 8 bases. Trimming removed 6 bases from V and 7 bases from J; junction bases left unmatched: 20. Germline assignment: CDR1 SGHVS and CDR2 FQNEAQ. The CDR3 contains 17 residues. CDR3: CASRQRASGLGLGEQYF. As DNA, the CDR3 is TGTGCCAGCAGGCAGAGGGCTAGCGGGCTGGGGTTGGGTGAGCAGTACTTC.

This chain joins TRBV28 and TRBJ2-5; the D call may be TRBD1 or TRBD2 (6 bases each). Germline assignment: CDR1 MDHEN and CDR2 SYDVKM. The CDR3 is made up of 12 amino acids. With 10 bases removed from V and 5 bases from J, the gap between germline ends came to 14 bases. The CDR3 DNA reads TGTGCCACCCAAGGGGGGTGGGAGACCCAGTACTTC. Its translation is CATQGGWETQYF. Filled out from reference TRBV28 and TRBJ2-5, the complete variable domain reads DVKVTQSSRYLVKRTGEKVFLECVQDMDHENMFWYRQDPGLGLRLIYFSYDVKMKEKGDIPEGYSVSREKKERFSLILESASTNQTSMYLCATQGGWETQYFGPGTRLLVL.

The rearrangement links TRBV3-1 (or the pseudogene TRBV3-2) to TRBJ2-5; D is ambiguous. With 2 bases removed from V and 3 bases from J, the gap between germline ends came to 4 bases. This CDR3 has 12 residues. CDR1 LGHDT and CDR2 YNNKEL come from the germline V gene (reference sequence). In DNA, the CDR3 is TGTGCCAGCAGCCAAAGGGAAGAGACCCAGTACTTC. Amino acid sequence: CASSQREETQYF.

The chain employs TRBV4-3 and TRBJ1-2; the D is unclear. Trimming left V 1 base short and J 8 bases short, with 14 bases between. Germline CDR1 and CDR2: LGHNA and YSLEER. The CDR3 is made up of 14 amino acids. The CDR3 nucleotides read TGCGCCAGCAGCCAAGGGGCCGAGAGTTACGGCTACACCTTC. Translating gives CASSQGAESYGYTF.

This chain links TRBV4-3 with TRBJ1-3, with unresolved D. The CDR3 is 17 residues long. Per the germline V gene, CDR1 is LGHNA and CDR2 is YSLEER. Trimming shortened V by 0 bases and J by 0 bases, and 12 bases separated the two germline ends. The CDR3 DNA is TGCGCCAGCAGCCAAGACGTAGGGCTAAGCTCTGGAAACACCATATATTTT. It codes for CASSQDVGLSSGNTIYF.

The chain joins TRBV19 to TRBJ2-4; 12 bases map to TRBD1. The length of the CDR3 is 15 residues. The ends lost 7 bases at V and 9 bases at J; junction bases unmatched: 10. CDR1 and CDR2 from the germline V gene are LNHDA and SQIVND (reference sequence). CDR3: CASTQGQGAQAIQYF. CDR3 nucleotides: TGTGCCAGTACCCAGGGACAGGGGGCGCAAGCCATTCAGTACTTC.